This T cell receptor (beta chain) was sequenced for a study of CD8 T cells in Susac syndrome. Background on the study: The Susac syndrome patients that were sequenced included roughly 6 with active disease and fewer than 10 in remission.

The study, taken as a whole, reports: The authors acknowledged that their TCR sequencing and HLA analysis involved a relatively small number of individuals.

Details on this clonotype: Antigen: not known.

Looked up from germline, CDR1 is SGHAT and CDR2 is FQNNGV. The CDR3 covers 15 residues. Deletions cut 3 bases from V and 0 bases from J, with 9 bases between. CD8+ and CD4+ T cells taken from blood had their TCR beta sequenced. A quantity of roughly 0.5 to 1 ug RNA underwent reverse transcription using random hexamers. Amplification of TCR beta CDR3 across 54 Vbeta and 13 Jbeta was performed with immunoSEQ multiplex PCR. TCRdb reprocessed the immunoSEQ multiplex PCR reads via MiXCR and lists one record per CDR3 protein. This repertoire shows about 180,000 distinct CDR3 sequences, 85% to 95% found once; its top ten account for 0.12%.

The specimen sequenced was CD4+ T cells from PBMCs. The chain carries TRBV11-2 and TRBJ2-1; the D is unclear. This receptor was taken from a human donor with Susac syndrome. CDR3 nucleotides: TGTGCCAGCAGCTTTAGCCCCCGCTCCTACAATGAGCAGTTCTTC. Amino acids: CASSFSPRSYNEQFF.